This entry describes one T cell receptor (beta chain). This sample was taken from a study of T cell responses to AZD1222 COVID-19 vaccine. The V and J ends lost 0 bases and 4 bases respectively, with 10 bases between them. The CDR3 loop spans 14 amino acids. Germline CDR1 and CDR2: SGHTS and YDEGEE. Profiled with immunoSEQ multiplex PCR; TCRdb holds only in-frame clones, not every one. The sample contains roughly 100,000 clones, nearly 90% of which appear only once. The chain employs TRBV5-8 and TRBJ1-1, with no clear D. Here the sequenced sample was peripheral blood, taken on day 0 of AZD1222 vaccination. The TCR originated in an adult in good health. CDR3 amino acids: CASSLVLPGTEAFF. Here the CDR3 DNA reads TGTGCCAGCAGCTTGGTTCTCCCTGGCACTGAAGCTTTCTTT.